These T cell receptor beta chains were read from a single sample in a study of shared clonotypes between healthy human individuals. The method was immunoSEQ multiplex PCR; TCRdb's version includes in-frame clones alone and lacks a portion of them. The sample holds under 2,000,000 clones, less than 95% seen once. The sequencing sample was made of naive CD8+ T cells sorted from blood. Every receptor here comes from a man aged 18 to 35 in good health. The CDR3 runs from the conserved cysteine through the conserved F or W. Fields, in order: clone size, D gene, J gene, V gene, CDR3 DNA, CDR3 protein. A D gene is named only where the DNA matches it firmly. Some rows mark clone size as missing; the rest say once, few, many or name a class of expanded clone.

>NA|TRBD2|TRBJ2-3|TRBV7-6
TGTGCCAGCAGCTTAAGACTAGCGGGGGGGAGCACAGATACGCAGTATTTT
CASSLRLAGGSTDTQYF
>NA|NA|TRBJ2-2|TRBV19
TGTGCCAGTAGTGGCCAGGGGGGGCGGGACACCGGGGAGCTGTTTTTT
CASSGQGGRDTGELFF
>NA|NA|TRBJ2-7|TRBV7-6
TGTGCCAGCAGCAACCCGACCGATTCCTACGAGCAGTACTTC
CASSNPTDSYEQYF
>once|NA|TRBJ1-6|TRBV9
TGTGCCAGCAGCGTAGAGACACAATATAATTCACCCCTCCACTTT
CASSVETQYNSPLHF
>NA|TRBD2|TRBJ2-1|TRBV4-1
TGCGCCAGCAGCCATTTCTCCGGGACTAGCGAAGAAAATGAGCAGTTCTTC
CASSHFSGTSEENEQFF
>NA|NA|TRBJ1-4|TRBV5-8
TGTGCCAGCAGCGTCCGGGGCGCAACTAATGAAAAACTGTTTTTT
CASSVRGATNEKLFF
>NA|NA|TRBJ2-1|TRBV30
TGTGCCTGGAGTAAAACAGGGCCTCCTCCCCGGAGTGAGCAGTTCTTC
CAWSKTGPPPRSEQFF
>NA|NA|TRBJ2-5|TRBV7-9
TGTGCCAGCAGCCCAAGGCGGGACAGTCAGGAGACCCAGTACTTC
CASSPRRDSQETQYF
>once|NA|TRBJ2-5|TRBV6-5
TGTGCCAGCAGTTACTCCCCCAGTTCAACGGAGACCCAGTACTTC
CASSYSPSSTETQYF
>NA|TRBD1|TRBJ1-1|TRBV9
TGTGCCAGCAGCGATAACCGGGACAGGGGGCCTAACACTGAAGCTTTCTTT
CASSDNRDRGPNTEAFF
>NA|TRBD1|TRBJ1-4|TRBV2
TGTGCCAGCAGGGCCGGGACAGGGGATAATGAAAAACTGTTTTTT
CASRAGTGDNEKLFF
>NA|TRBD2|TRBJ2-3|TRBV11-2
TGTGCCGCCTACGGGGAGGGCTCAGATACGCAGTATTTT
CAAYGEGSDTQYF
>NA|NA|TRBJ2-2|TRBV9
TGTGCCAGCAGCGTAGGAGACTTTTCGAACACCGGGGAGCTGTTTTTT
CASSVGDFSNTGELFF
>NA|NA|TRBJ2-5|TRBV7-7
TGTGCTAGCAGCTTTTCCTCGCGCAACCAAGAGACCCAGTACTTC
CASSFSSRNQETQYF
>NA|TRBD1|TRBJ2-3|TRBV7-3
TGTGCCAGCAGCTTAACTGGGACAGTGTCCATCACAGATACGCAGTATTTT
CASSLTGTVSITDTQYF
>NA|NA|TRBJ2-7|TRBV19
TGTGCCAGTAGTATAACATGGGCCTACGAGCAGTACTTC
CASSITWAYEQYF
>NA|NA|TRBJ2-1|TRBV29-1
TGCAGCGGACTCACGACGAATGAGCAGTTCTTC
CSGLTTNEQFF
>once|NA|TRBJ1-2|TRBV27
TGTGCCAGCAGTTTTTACGGGAAAATGGGCTACACCTTC
CASSFYGKMGYTF
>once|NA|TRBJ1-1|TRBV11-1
TGTGCCAAACACCTGGGAATGGGATATGACACTGAAGCTTTCTTT
CAKHLGMGYDTEAFF
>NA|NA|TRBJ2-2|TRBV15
TGTGCCACCATACTGAGCACCGGGGAGCTGTTTTTT
CATILSTGELFF
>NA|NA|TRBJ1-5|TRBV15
TGTGCCACCAGCAGAGATAGTGAAAGGAATCAGCCCCAGCATTTT
CATSRDSERNQPQHF
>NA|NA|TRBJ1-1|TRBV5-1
TGCGCCAGCAGTCCAGTGGGTGGTAGCACTGAAGCTTTCTTT
CASSPVGGSTEAFF
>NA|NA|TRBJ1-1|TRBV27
TGTGCCAGCAGTTTCTCAGGAAACACTGAAGCTTTCTTT
CASSFSGNTEAFF
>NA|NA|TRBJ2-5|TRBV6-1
TGTGCCAGCAGTGAAGCCATCCGGGAGACCCAGTACTTC
CASSEAIRETQYF
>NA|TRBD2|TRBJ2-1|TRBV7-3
TGTGCCAGCAGCCGATACGGGGGGGCCCAGAATGAGCAGTTCTTC
CASSRYGGAQNEQFF
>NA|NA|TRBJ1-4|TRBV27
TGTGCCAGCAGTCTAATTCCACAAGGAGAAAAACTGTTTTTT
CASSLIPQGEKLFF
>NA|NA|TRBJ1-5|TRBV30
TGTGCCTGTCATGGACAGAACAGCAATCAGCCCCAGCATTTT
CACHGQNSNQPQHF
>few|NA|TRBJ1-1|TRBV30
TGTGCCTGGAGTGTAGGCGGTGAAGCTTTCTTT
CAWSVGGEAFF
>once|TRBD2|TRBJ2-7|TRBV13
TGTGCCAGCAGCCCGGGGACTAGCGGGGCCCTCGAGCAGTACTTC
CASSPGTSGALEQYF
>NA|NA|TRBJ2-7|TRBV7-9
TGTGCCAGCAGCTCGATACTCGGGCCTCTCTACGAGCAGTACTTC
CASSSILGPLYEQYF
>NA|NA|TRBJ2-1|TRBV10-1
TGCGCCAGCAGTGAGTCTGCCAGCGGAGCATACAATGAGCAGTTCTTC
CASSESASGAYNEQFF
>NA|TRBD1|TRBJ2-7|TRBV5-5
TGTGCCAGCAGCTTGGCGGCACCGGGACAGGCCTACGAGCAGTACTTC
CASSLAAPGQAYEQYF